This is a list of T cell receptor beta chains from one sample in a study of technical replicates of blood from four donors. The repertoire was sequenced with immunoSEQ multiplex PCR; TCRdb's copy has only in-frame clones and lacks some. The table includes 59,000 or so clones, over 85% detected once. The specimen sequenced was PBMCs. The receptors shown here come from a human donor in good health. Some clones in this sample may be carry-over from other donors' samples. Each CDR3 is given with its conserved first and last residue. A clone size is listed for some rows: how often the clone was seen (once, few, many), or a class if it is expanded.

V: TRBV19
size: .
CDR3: CASSPGLAAGELFF

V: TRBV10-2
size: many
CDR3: CASGEGDTQYF

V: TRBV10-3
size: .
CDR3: CAIRPGTGGPTIYF

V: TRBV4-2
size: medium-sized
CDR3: CASSQDAGTGSTEAFF

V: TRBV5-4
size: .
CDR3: CASSFGQLNTEAFF

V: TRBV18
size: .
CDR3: CASSPLDNQPQHF

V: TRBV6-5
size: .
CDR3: CASSYGQTGQETQYF

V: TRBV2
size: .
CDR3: CASSEGGLGLHYNEQFF

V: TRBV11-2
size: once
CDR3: CASSLAPGETQYF

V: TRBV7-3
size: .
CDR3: CASSLRDRGTDTQYF

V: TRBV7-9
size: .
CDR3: CASSLLGRVRRGYTF

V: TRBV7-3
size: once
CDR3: CASSLSPGQGYEQYF

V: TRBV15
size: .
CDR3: CATSPRDNEQFF

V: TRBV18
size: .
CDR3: CASSPGTGGRTEAFF

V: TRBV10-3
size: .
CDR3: CAISALKPARGGLSGELFF

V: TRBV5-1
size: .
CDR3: CASSLVPGGNTGELFF

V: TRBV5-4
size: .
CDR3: CASSLEVGRAYEQYF

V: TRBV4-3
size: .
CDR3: CASSQDRQSNEKLFF

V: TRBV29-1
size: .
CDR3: CSVEGGTGLHYNEQFF

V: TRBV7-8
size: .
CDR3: CASSPRSRETQYF

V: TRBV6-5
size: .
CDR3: CANGHLSNQPQHF

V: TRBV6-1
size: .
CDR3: CASSFQTGARTEAFF

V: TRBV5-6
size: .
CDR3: CASSGVVGTGGAGNTEAFF

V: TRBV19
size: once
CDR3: CASSIRGFGEAFF

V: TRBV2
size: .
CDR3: CASFGGSQETQYF

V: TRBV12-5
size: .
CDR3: CASGFGMGGGVQETQYF

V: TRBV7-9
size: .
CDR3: CASLARGADTQYF

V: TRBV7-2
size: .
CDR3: CASGREAHEQYF

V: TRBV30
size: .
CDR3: CAWTLDGMNTEAFF

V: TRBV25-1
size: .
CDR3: CASSSSGSTDTQYF

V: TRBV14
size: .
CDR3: CASSQAGQRGIKLFF

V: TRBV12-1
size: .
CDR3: CASSFVLDCGGTGETQYF

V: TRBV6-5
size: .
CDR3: CASSYSGVEGPQHF

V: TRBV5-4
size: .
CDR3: CASSLGSSNTGELFF

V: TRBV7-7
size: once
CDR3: CASSLPPGQYVDQPQHF

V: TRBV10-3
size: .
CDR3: CAIRPQGNTEAFF

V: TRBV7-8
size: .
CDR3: CASSYLASSSYNEQFF

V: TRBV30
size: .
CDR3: CAWSATGGYGYTF

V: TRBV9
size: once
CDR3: CASSAHPGGELFF

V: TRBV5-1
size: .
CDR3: CASSLGTVVETQYF

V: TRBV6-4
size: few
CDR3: CASSEGEHQPQHF

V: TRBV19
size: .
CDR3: CASSIGGPGDSPLHF

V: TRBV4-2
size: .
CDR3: CASSQWGLAGRDEQFF

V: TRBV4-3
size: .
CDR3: CASSQELGVGGGITYEQYF

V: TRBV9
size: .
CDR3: CASSKGELVQETQYF

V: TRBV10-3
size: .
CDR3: CAISDPGLPYGEQYF